The 10 T cell receptor beta chains given below trace back to one sample, sequenced in a study of regulatory T cells in long-lasting Graves disease. iRepertoire HTBI primers and Arm-PCR of CDR3 regions built TCR beta libraries. TCRdb re-called the multiplex PCR reads through MiXCR, storing one row per CDR3 protein. The data show some 370,000 distinct CDR3 sequences, 12% seen once. Time point specified: newly diagnosed GD, antithyroid drugs for less than 3 months. From PBMCs, RNA was extracted and then used to make the TCR library. These records were also assigned to another study, of T cells in Graves' hyperthyroidism and ophthalmopathy.

The sequences come from peripheral blood mononuclear cells (PBMCs), collected at new diagnosis, from a patient treated with antithyroid drugs. These receptors originate from a woman younger than 30 with Graves disease.

This clonotype was seen many times. This chain links TRBV12-3 or TRBV12-4 with TRBJ1-2; D is unclear. CDR3 size: 15 residues. The V end lost 3 bases, the J end lost 3 bases, and 14 bases lay between the germline ends. This chain's CDR3 is CASSFLMSADYGYTF. CDR3 nucleotides: TGTGCCAGCAGTTTCTTAATGAGTGCGGACTATGGCTACACCTTC.

About this clonotype: This may come from a read error, since a much larger clone is one base off. This is likely a read error, given that the CDR3 carries no conserved phenylalanine or tryptophan at its end. The DNA is omitted, as the CDR3 cannot be located on it reliably, and the CDR3 follows TCRdb's listing. The V and J genes are TRBV7-2 and TRBJ2-3; the table's D call of TRBD2 was not tested on the DNA. Germline V gives CDR1 SGHTA, CDR2 FQGNSA. 14 amino acids form the CDR3, both terminal residues included. Here the CDR3 reads CASSHRTSPHEQYL.

This rearrangement joins TRBV20-1 to TRBJ1-2; D perhaps matches TRBD1 (5 bases). Trimming pared 0 bases from V and 4 bases from J, leaving 18 bases between. The CDR3 runs to 16 residues. Germline loops: CDR1 DFQATT, CDR2 SNEGSKA (reference sequence). The CDR3 bases are TGCAGTGCTAGAGATCTGCTGAGGGGTGGTGGCTATGGCTACACCTTC. This sequence encodes CSARDLLRGGGYGYTF.

This chain uses TRBV29-1 with TRBJ2-3; TRBD2 agrees at 11 bases. The length of the CDR3 is 16 residues. After removal of 7 bases from V and 0 bases from J, the junction contained 9 bases not matched to a gene. Germline assignment: CDR1 SQVTM and CDR2 ANQGSEA. The CDR3 DNA is TGCAGCGCCCAAGACCGGACTAGCGGGAGCACAGATACGCAGTATTTT. Residues: CSAQDRTSGSTDTQYF.

This clonotype has just a few counts. This chain uses TRBV10-1 with TRBJ2-6; no clear D gene. V was cut by 3 bases and J by 1 base, with 13 bases left in between. Germline loops: CDR1 WNHNN, CDR2 SYGVQD (reference sequence). There are 17 residues in the CDR3. CDR3 sequence (DNA): TGCGCCAGCAGTGAAGGACCGGGTGTTTCTGGGGCCAACGTCCTGACTTTC. Translation gives CASSEGPGVSGANVLTF.

The sample holds many counts of this clonotype. The DNA of the CDR3 is TGTGCCAGCAGTGAAGGACAGGGGCATAATGAAAAACTGTTTTTT. Protein product: CASSEGQGHNEKLFF. The genes are TRBV12-3 or TRBV12-4 and TRBJ1-4, with TRBD1 identical over 9 bases. The ends lost 5 bases at V and 4 bases at J; junction bases unmatched: 5. This CDR3 comprises 15 residues.

The chain is built from TRBV5-1 and TRBJ2-1; 10 bases line up with TRBD2. There are 17 residues in the CDR3. Germline CDR1 SGHRS, CDR2 YFSETQ. V shed 0 bases and J 7 bases; nucleotides not matched to a gene: 10. The DNA for the CDR3 is TGCGCCAGCAGCTTGGCGGTGGGGACTAGCGCTACAAATGAGCAGTTCTTC. Its protein product is CASSLAVGTSATNEQFF.

This clonotype was seen repeatedly, ten times or more. The chain is built from TRBV7-6 and TRBJ2-7; TRBD2 agrees at 8 bases. Trimming removed 6 bases from V and 7 bases from J; junction bases left unmatched: 5. In germline, CDR1 is SGHVS, CDR2 FNYEAQ. This CDR3 comprises 12 residues. This CDR3 is CASSFPGGEQYF. CDR3 DNA sequence: TGTGCCAGCAGTTTCCCGGGGGGGGAGCAGTACTTC.

This clonotype was seen more than once but under ten times. A much larger clone differs by one base, so this may be a read error. V and J are TRBV7-8 and TRBJ2-1, with D uncertain. The ends were cut back, 1 base at V and 8 bases at J, with 15 bases in the middle. The CDR3 is made up of 15 amino acids. CDR1 SGHVS and CDR2 FQNEAQ come from the germline V gene. DNA of the CDR3: TGTGCCAGCAGCTTAGGAGATACCCCTGACCATGAGCAGTTCTTC. Its protein is CASSLGDTPDHEQFF. Using reference TRBV7-8 and TRBJ2-1 for the parts outside the CDR3, the full variable domain is GAGVSQSPRYKVAKRGQDVALRCDPISGHVSLFWYQQALGQGPEFLTYFQNEAQLDKSGLPSDRFFAERPEGSVSTLKIQRTQQEDSAVYLCASSLGDTPDHEQFFGPGTRLTVL.

In this sample, this clonotype turned up many times. The rearrangement uses TRBV7-2 and TRBJ2-7; D call uncertain. The ends were cut back, 1 base at V and 1 base at J, with 8 bases in the middle. From germline, CDR1 is SGHTA and CDR2 FQGNSA. The CDR3 runs 14 residues. CDR3 loop: CASSLDPSSYEQYF. DNA for the CDR3: TGTGCCAGCAGCTTAGATCCATCATCCTACGAGCAGTACTTC.